The 32 T cell receptor beta chains given below trace back to one sample, sequenced in a study of beta chain features in type 1 diabetes. Expressed TCRB transcripts were sequenced after all isolated RNA was converted to cDNA. Clones were read by immunoSEQ multiplex PCR, and TCRdb kept only the in-frame ones, dropping some. The table lists hundreds of thousands of clones, about 14% of them singletons. Sequenced: naive CD4+ T cells from blood. The receptors were sampled from a man between 18 and 35 years old in good health.

The genes are TRBV10-3 and TRBJ2-3, with D perhaps matching TRBD2 (5 bases). This CDR3 is built from 17 residues. The V end was cut by 11 bases, the J end by 0 bases, with 24 bases between. CDR1 is ENHRY, CDR2 SYGVKD, per germline. The CDR3 nucleotides are TGTGCCGCCACAAGGACGAGGGAGAAGGAAAGCACAGATACGCAGTATTTT. Translating it yields CAATRTREKESTDTQYF.

The chain recombines TRBV28 with TRBJ2-2, with D possibly being TRBD1 (6 bases). Trimming took off 6 bases at V and 6 bases at J, with 20 bases between the two ends. This CDR3 has 16 residues. Germline V gene sequence: CDR1 MDHEN, CDR2 SYDVKM. The chain's CDR3 is CASSRGGRGMAGELFF. CDR3 in DNA: TGTGCCAGCAGCCGCGGAGGCAGGGGAATGGCCGGGGAGCTGTTTTTT.

This clone was picked up a small number of times. The rearrangement uses TRBV7-2 and TRBJ1-2; D is possibly TRBD1 (5 bases). CDR1 SGHTA and CDR2 FQGNSA come from the germline V gene. The CDR3 extends over 11 amino acids. V gave up 8 bases and J gave up 8 bases, with 12 bases separating them. CDR3 nucleotides: TGTGCCAGCTCGAAGGGGAACGGCTACACCTTC. Translating it yields CASSKGNGYTF.

V usage is TRBV20-1 and J usage is TRBJ1-1; no definite D call. This CDR3 comprises 10 residues. Germline loops: CDR1 DFQATT, CDR2 SNEGSKA (reference sequence). Deletions cut 5 bases from V and 7 bases from J, with 8 bases between. CDR3 residues: CSAGPLEAFF. CDR3 coding DNA: TGCAGTGCTGGCCCGCTTGAAGCTTTCTTT.

V usage is TRBV19 and J usage is TRBJ2-1; 7 nucleotides line up with TRBD2. V dropped 7 bases and J dropped 0; count of bases not matched to a gene: 3. The length of the CDR3 is 14 residues. Looked up from germline, CDR1 is LNHDA and CDR2 is SQIVND (reference sequence). The CDR3 DNA is TGTGCCAGTACTGGGGGGGACTCCTACAATGAGCAGTTCTTC. This translates into CASTGGDSYNEQFF.

The CDR3 reads CASSGQGVRTGELFF. The CDR3 DNA follows: TGTGCCAGCAGCGGGCAGGGGGTTCGGACCGGGGAGCTGTTTTTT. The gene calls are TRBV9 and TRBJ2-2; 7 bases are a match to TRBD1. Germline V gives CDR1 SGDLS, CDR2 YYNGEE. Trimming took 3 bases from V and 5 from J; bases not matched to a gene: 7. This CDR3 has 15 residues.

On this clone: The identical CDR3 is also encoded by other nucleotide sequences in the sample. This chain uses TRBV7-2 with TRBJ1-1; D ambiguous. Trimming removed 5 bases from V and 2 bases from J, with 9 bases in between. The CDR3 has 13 residues. From germline, CDR1 is SGHTA and CDR2 FQGNSA. For the CDR3, the DNA is TGTGCCAGCAGCCTGGGTATTAACACTGAAGCTTTCTTT. Its translation is CASSLGINTEAFF.

This clone was observed a handful of times. The CDR3 region has the DNA TGTGCCAGCAGTTCTCCCAGGGGATCCGTCCATACCTACGAGCAGTACTTC. It codes for CASSSPRGSVHTYEQYF. This chain connects TRBV7-9 to TRBJ2-7; weak D call: TRBD1 (6 bases). Germline V gene sequence: CDR1 SEHNR, CDR2 FQNEAQ (reference sequence). This CDR3 region has 17 residues. Trimming took 6 bases from V and 2 from J, leaving 23 bases between them.

This clone was seen only a few times. The rearrangement uses TRBV19 and TRBJ2-1, with D perhaps matching TRBD2 (5 bases). The V and J ends lost 1 base and 5 bases respectively, with 9 bases between them. The CDR3 length is 14 residues. Germline lookup yields CDR1 LNHDA and CDR2 SQIVND (reference sequence). CDR3 coding DNA: TGTGCCAGTAGTATAGCCCGGGGAAACAATGAGCAGTTCTTC. Translating gives CASSIARGNNEQFF.

This clone appeared a few times. The V and J genes are TRBV4-1 and TRBJ2-7; 10 bases are a match to TRBD2. The CDR3 runs 15 residues. V dropped 4 bases and J dropped 0; count of bases not matched to a gene: 3. Looked up from germline, CDR1 is MGHRA and CDR2 is YSYEKL. Here the CDR3 reads CASSRTSGSSYEQYF. CDR3 in DNA: TGCGCCAGCAGCCGGACTAGCGGAAGCTCCTACGAGCAGTACTTC.

The rearrangement links TRBV4-2 to TRBJ1-2; D might be TRBD1 (6 bases). The CDR3 contains 14 residues. In germline, CDR1 is LGHNA, CDR2 YNFKEQ. Trimming removed 3 bases at V and 2 bases at J, with 10 bases between. The CDR3, as DNA: TGTGCCAGCAGCCACCGGGACAAGAACTATGGCTACACCTTC. This codes for CASSHRDKNYGYTF.

In this sample, this clone turned up a few times. J is TRBJ2-7 and V is TRBV7-2; TRBD1 matches 9 bases. Germline lookup yields CDR1 SGHTA and CDR2 FQGNSA. This CDR3 has 14 residues. J gave up 7 bases and V 3 bases, and 7 bases lay outside the gene matches. The CDR3 nucleotides are TGTGCCAGCAGCTTGACAGGGGGTCGAAGAGAGCAGTACTTC. Its protein is CASSLTGGRREQYF.

The CDR3 DNA follows: TGTGCCAGCAGCGGGACTGGCCTGGCAGATACGCAGTATTTT. This sequence encodes CASSGTGLADTQYF. This chain links TRBV27 with TRBJ2-3; possible D gene TRBD2, 6 bases. Germline loops: CDR1 MNHEY, CDR2 SMNVEV (reference sequence). V lost 6 bases and J lost 4, with 14 bases in between. The CDR3 is 14 amino acids.

The chain combines TRBV6-1 with TRBJ1-4, with D unresolved. V lost 2 bases to trimming and J lost 6 bases, with 10 bases between them. Germline CDR1 reads MNHNS; CDR2 reads SASEGT. The CDR3 extends over 14 amino acids. This chain's CDR3 is CASSEPGRDEKLFF. As DNA, the CDR3 is TGTGCCAGCAGTGAACCCGGAAGGGATGAAAAACTGTTTTTT.

This clone was counted only a few times. The chain links TRBV10-3 to TRBJ2-3, with D perhaps TRBD1 (6 bases). Trimming left V 0 bases short and J 2 bases short, with 15 bases between. From germline, CDR1 is ENHRY and CDR2 SYGVKD. The CDR3 spans 17 residues. The CDR3 protein is CAISESRGSLDTDTQYF. The CDR3 bases are TGTGCCATCAGTGAGTCGAGGGGGTCTTTGGACACAGATACGCAGTATTTT.

The chain couples TRBV7-2 to TRBJ2-7; 7 bases match TRBD1. The CDR3 length is 14 residues. The J segment lost 4 bases and the V segment lost 1 base, leaving 4 bases of the junction unmatched. Germline CDR1 and CDR2: SGHTA and FQGNSA. This chain's CDR3 is CASSLVGQLYEQYF. For the CDR3, the DNA is TGTGCCAGCAGCTTAGTGGGACAGCTTTACGAGCAGTACTTC.

This clone was seen more than once but under ten times. Other DNA sequences in this specimen translate into the identical CDR3. This chain links TRBV5-1 with TRBJ2-7, with D possibly TRBD1 on 6 matching bases. Germline V lookup: CDR1 SGHRS, CDR2 YFSETQ. Trimming left V 4 bases short and J 0 bases short, with 11 bases between. CDR3 length: 14 amino acids. This CDR3 is CASSPRDISYEQYF. The DNA of the CDR3 is TGCGCCAGCAGCCCAAGGGACATCTCCTACGAGCAGTACTTC.

This clone was observed a handful of times. As DNA, the CDR3 is TGTGCCATTGCCGGGACAGGGGCGATGAACACTGAAGCTTTCTTT. Its translation: CAIAGTGAMNTEAFF. The V gene is TRBV10-3, the J gene TRBJ1-1, with 10 bases matching TRBD1. The V gene's germline CDR1 is ENHRY and CDR2 SYGVKD. Losses at the gene ends were 9 bases for V and 0 bases for J; bases not matched to a gene: 7. The CDR3 is made up of 15 amino acids.

This rearrangement joins TRBV14 to TRBJ2-7; 15 bases align to TRBD2. The CDR3 length is 15 residues. The V gene end was trimmed by 4 bases and the J gene end by 7 bases; junction bases not matched to a gene: 5. CDR1 SGHDN and CDR2 FVKESK come from the germline V gene. The CDR3 nucleotides are TGTGCCAGCAGCCTGGGACTAGCGGGAGGTTCTGAGCAGTACTTC. This translates into CASSLGLAGGSEQYF. Together with reference TRBV14 and TRBJ2-7, the CDR3 gives the full variable domain: EAGVTQFPSHSVIEKGQTVTLRCDPISGHDNLYWYRRVMGKEIKFLLHFVKESKQDESGMPNNRFLAERTGGTYSTLKVQPAELEDSGVYFCASSLGLAGGSEQYFGPGTRLTVT.

The genes are TRBV29-1 and TRBJ2-1; D might be TRBD1 (6 bases). V was shortened by 7 bases and J by 9 bases, with 16 bases between the two germline ends. Germline assignment: CDR1 SQVTM and CDR2 ANQGSEA. This CDR3 is 12 amino acids long. The CDR3 loop reads CSGGTGKGEQFF. DNA for the CDR3: TGCAGCGGGGGAACAGGGAAGGGTGAGCAGTTCTTC.

The genes are TRBV28 and TRBJ2-6; a weak D match, TRBD2 (5 bases). Per germline, CDR1 MDHEN and CDR2 SYDVKM. The CDR3 has 15 residues. V was cut by 5 bases and J by 4 bases, with 12 bases left in between. This CDR3 reads CASSAPGMGANVLTF. The CDR3 DNA follows: TGTGCCAGCAGTGCTCCGGGGATGGGGGCCAACGTCCTGACTTTC. Using reference TRBV28 and TRBJ2-6 for the parts outside the CDR3, the full variable domain is DVKVTQSSRYLVKRTGEKVFLECVQDMDHENMFWYRQDPGLGLRLIYFSYDVKMKEKGDIPEGYSVSREKKERFSLILESASTNQTSMYLCASSAPGMGANVLTFGAGSRLTVL.

This clone was counted only a few times. This chain connects TRBV30 to TRBJ2-7; either TRBD1 or TRBD2 may fit D (5 bases each). V gave up 1 base and J gave up 2 bases, with 15 bases separating them. The germline V gene has CDR1 GTSNPN and CDR2 SVGIG (reference sequence). The CDR3 runs 15 residues. The CDR3 DNA reads TGTGCCTGGAGTGCCTTGGGGGTAGGTGCCTACGAGCAGTACTTC. This encodes CAWSALGVGAYEQYF.

The chain combines TRBV29-1 with TRBJ1-3; weak D call: TRBD1 (5 bases). CDR1 is SQVTM and CDR2 is ANQGSEA in the germline V gene. CDR3 length: 14 amino acids. V lost 4 bases, J lost 0 bases, and 10 bases lay in between. The CDR3 loop reads CSVASGASGNTIYF. The CDR3 region has the DNA TGCAGCGTTGCTTCCGGGGCCTCTGGAAACACCATATATTTT.

This clone has more than one count but fewer than ten. This chain connects TRBV7-2 to TRBJ2-1; D is unresolved. The ends were cut back, 1 base at V and 6 bases at J, with 10 bases in the middle. CDR3 length: 14 amino acids. Germline V gene data show CDR1 as SGHTA and CDR2 as FQGNSA. The CDR3 region is CASSLGTDANEQFF. CDR3 DNA sequence: TGTGCCAGCAGCTTAGGTACAGACGCCAATGAGCAGTTCTTC.

The chain is built from TRBV9 and TRBJ2-1; D is unresolved. Between the trimmed V and J ends, which lost 2 bases and 4 bases, there was a span of 7 bases. The CDR3 length is 13 residues. CDR1 is SGDLS and CDR2 is YYNGEE in the germline V gene. This CDR3 reads CASSVTNYNEQFF. The DNA for the CDR3 is TGTGCCAGCAGCGTGACAAATTACAATGAGCAGTTCTTC.

The chain has TRBV7-9 and TRBJ1-1; TRBD1 aligns across 9 bases. The germline V gene has CDR1 SEHNR and CDR2 FQNEAQ (reference sequence). The CDR3 contains 15 residues. The V and J ends lost 5 bases and 1 base, in that order; junction bases with no gene match: 5. DNA for the CDR3: TGTGCCAGCAGCCCTCAGGACAGGGGGAACACTGAAGCTTTCTTT. Translated: CASSPQDRGNTEAFF.

The sample holds a few counts of this clone. The chain recombines TRBV5-1 with TRBJ1-2, with no clear D. V was shortened by 0 bases and J by 8 bases, with 11 bases between the two germline ends. The CDR3 has 13 amino acids. Germline CDR1 is SGHRS and CDR2 is YFSETQ. The CDR3 loop reads CASSLEYYDGYTF. In nucleotides, the CDR3 is TGCGCCAGCAGCTTGGAGTATTACGACGGCTACACCTTC.

This chain uses TRBV7-2 with TRBJ2-2; D may be TRBD1 (6 bases). CDR3 length: 15 amino acids. From germline, CDR1 is SGHTA and CDR2 FQGNSA. Deletions cut 6 bases from V and 6 bases from J, with 17 bases between. The CDR3 loop reads CASRLQGRRAGELFF. In DNA, the CDR3 is TGTGCCAGCAGGCTACAGGGTAGAAGGGCCGGGGAGCTGTTTTTT.

This chain links TRBV11-3 with TRBJ2-5, with TRBD2 identical over 7 bases. After removal of 5 bases from V and 2 bases from J, the junction contained 5 bases not matched to a gene. CDR1 and CDR2 from the germline V gene are SGHNT and YENEEA. This CDR3 is 14 amino acids long. The CDR3 DNA reads TGTGCCAGCAGCCCAACGGGGGGTCAAGAGACCCAGTACTTC. Encoded protein: CASSPTGGQETQYF.

This sequence joins TRBV5-1 and TRBJ1-6; the match to TRBD1 covers 7 bases. In germline, CDR1 is SGHRS, CDR2 YFSETQ. J lost 10 bases, V lost 4 bases, and 8 bases had no gene match. The CDR3 extends over 14 amino acids. CDR3 DNA sequence: TGCGCCAGCAGCCTGATGGAGGGACAGTCACCCCTCCACTTT. It yields the protein CASSLMEGQSPLHF. Combining the CDR3 with reference TRBV5-1 and TRBJ1-6 gives the whole variable domain KAGVTQTPRYLIKTRGQQVTLSCSPISGHRSVSWYQQTPGQGLQFLFEYFSETQRNKGNFPGRFSGRQFSNSRSEMNVSTLELGDSALYLCASSLMEGQSPLHFGNGTRLTVT.

This clone was picked up a small number of times. As DNA, the CDR3 is TGTGCCAGCAGTTTATGGCCAATCGGTAGCAGGATTTGGGAGCAGTACTTC. Residues: CASSLWPIGSRIWEQYF. The rearrangement uses TRBV28 and TRBJ2-7; D is unclear. This CDR3 comprises 17 residues. V was pared by 0 bases and J by 7 bases, with 22 bases between. Germline V CDR1 and CDR2: MDHEN, SYDVKM.

This clone has only a few counts. J is TRBJ1-2 and V is TRBV19, with D unresolved. This CDR3 has 15 amino acids. V was pared by 5 bases and J by 4 bases, with 17 bases between. In germline, CDR1 is LNHDA, CDR2 SQIVND (reference sequence). CDR3 in DNA: TGTGCCAGTAGTCCCCGTGGCAGTGACGGCTATGGCTACACCTTC. Translation: CASSPRGSDGYGYTF.